This T cell receptor beta chain appears in the sequencing data of a study of cytomegalovirus exposure and HLA in healthy donors. Notes on the study in general: Across donors, most TCRs were seen rarely, yet some public ones were widespread. It was reportedly the case that the classifier diagnosed cytomegalovirus status with high specificity and sensitivity.

As concerns this clone: The target antigen is unknown.

TCRdb's table, derived via immunoSEQ multiplex PCR, lists solely in-frame clones and lacks some. The top ten clones hold 0.78% of a sample with 80,000 to 90,000 clones, approximately 96% of them seen once. The germline V gene has CDR1 GTSNPN and CDR2 SVGIG (reference sequence). The CDR3 contains 16 residues. V shed 6 bases and J shed 0 bases, with 17 bases lying between them. This chain connects TRBV30 to TRBJ1-4; D might be TRBD1 (5 bases). Material: PBMCs. The sequence derives from a man in his late teens or twenties in good health and CMV-seronegative. The CDR3 DNA follows: TGTGCCTGCAACAGGAGAGACGTTGCAACTAATGAAAAACTGTTTTTT. Its translation: CACNRRDVATNEKLFF.